This entry lists 15 T cell receptor beta chains sequenced from one sample in a study of graft-versus-host responses after intestinal transplantation. The antigens these receptors bind are not known. Repertoires were generated with immunoSEQ multiplex PCR, while TCRdb's copy carries only in-frame clones and drops some. The table has roughly 81,000 clones, roughly 80% seen once. The sequencing here drew on unstimulated CD4+ T cells sorted from spleen or lymph node cells, taken before intestinal transplant. These receptors came from a human donor who received an intestinal transplant.

This chain connects TRBV10-3 to TRBJ2-2, with 7 bases that match TRBD2. This CDR3 contains 15 residues. The germline V gene has CDR1 ENHRY and CDR2 SYGVKD. Trimming removed 7 bases from V and 7 bases from J; junction bases left unmatched: 12. Here the CDR3 reads CAIKALAASGGELFF. The CDR3 DNA is TGTGCCATCAAGGCCCTAGCGGCATCGGGCGGGGAGCTGTTTTTT.

This chain's CDR3 is CASSEIGAGMGGELFF. CDR3 DNA: TGTGCCAGCAGTGAAATCGGGGCGGGGATGGGCGGGGAGCTGTTTTTT. The chain employs TRBV2 and TRBJ2-2; D is perhaps TRBD2 (6 bases). Trimming stripped 2 bases from V and 7 bases from J, with 17 bases between. Germline-derived CDR1 and CDR2 are SNHLY and FYNNEI. This CDR3 is built from 16 residues.

The chain couples TRBV5-4 to TRBJ2-3; D unclear. There are 12 residues in the CDR3. V dropped 0 bases and J dropped 4 bases, with 3 bases sitting between them. Germline V gene data show CDR1 as SGHNT and CDR2 as YYREEE (reference sequence). The chain's CDR3 is CASSLGADTQYF. In DNA form, the CDR3 reads TGTGCCAGCAGCTTGGGCGCAGATACGCAGTATTTT.

The V call is TRBV19, the J call TRBJ2-2, with D possibly being TRBD2 (5 bases). The ends were cut back, 2 bases at V and 1 base at J, with 8 bases in the middle. Per the germline V gene, CDR1 is LNHDA and CDR2 is SQIVND (reference sequence). The CDR3 totals 15 residues. CDR3 loop: CASSILAQNTGELFF. The CDR3 DNA follows: TGTGCCAGTAGTATATTAGCGCAGAACACCGGGGAGCTGTTTTTT.

This chain uses TRBV9 with TRBJ2-3; 8 bases line up with TRBD1. Trimming at V came to 0 bases and at J to 4 bases, leaving 4 bases not matched to a gene. The CDR3 length is 15 residues. Germline V gene data show CDR1 as SGDLS and CDR2 as YYNGEE. CDR3 coding DNA: TGTGCCAGCAGCGTAGATCTGGACAGGGCAGATACGCAGTATTTT. Its protein product is CASSVDLDRADTQYF.

This chain joins TRBV7-9 and TRBJ2-7; a weak D match, TRBD1 (6 bases). This CDR3 has 15 residues. The germline V and J ends were trimmed by 1 base and 5 bases, with 15 bases remaining between them. Germline CDR1 reads SEHNR; CDR2 reads FQNEAQ (reference sequence). CDR3 amino acids: CASSLGLYQGNEQYF. The CDR3 nucleotides are TGTGCCAGCAGCTTAGGGCTCTACCAGGGGAACGAGCAGTACTTC.

V is TRBV5-6 and J is TRBJ2-3; no clear D. Germline loops: CDR1 SGHDT, CDR2 YYEEEE. Trimming took off 5 bases at V and 6 bases at J, with 16 bases between the two ends. There are 14 residues in the CDR3. The CDR3 nucleotides read TGTGCCAGCAGTTACGGGTCTGTCTCGGATACGCAGTATTTT. Encoded protein: CASSYGSVSDTQYF. Looking up the rest from reference TRBV5-6 and TRBJ2-3 gives the full variable domain: DAGVTQSPTHLIKTRGQQVTLRCSPKSGHDTVSWYQQALGQGPQFIFQYYEEEERQRGNFPDRFSGHQFPNYSSELNVNALLLGDSALYLCASSYGSVSDTQYFGPGTRLTVL.

The chain carries TRBV19 and TRBJ2-1; 13 bases align to TRBD2. CDR3 length: 15 amino acids. From germline, CDR1 is LNHDA and CDR2 SQIVND (reference sequence). V was pared by 4 bases and J by 8 bases, with 5 bases of the junction left unmatched. The CDR3 loop is CASSRTSGSSDEQFF. The CDR3 DNA reads as TGTGCCAGTAGTAGGACTAGCGGGAGTTCCGATGAGCAGTTCTTC.

V is TRBV28 and J is TRBJ2-1; 11 bases line up with TRBD2. V lost 5 bases and J lost 10; bases outside the gene matches: 7. The CDR3 covers 14 residues. Per the germline V gene, CDR1 is MDHEN and CDR2 is SYDVKM. The CDR3 protein is CASSIAGGQREQFF. The DNA of the CDR3 is TGTGCCAGCAGTATAGCGGGGGGGCAAAGGGAGCAGTTCTTC.

The count of this clone is one. This chain uses TRBV19 with TRBJ1-6; no reliable D call. Germline V gene sequence: CDR1 LNHDA, CDR2 SQIVND (reference sequence). V was clipped by 5 bases and J by 2 bases, with 7 bases between them. CDR3 length equals 14 residues. CDR3 in DNA: TGTGCCAGTAGTGGTAACACCTATAATTCACCCCTCCACTTT. Its protein product is CASSGNTYNSPLHF. Drawing the rest from reference TRBV19 and TRBJ1-6, the complete variable domain is DGGITQSPKYLFRKEGQNVTLSCEQNLNHDAMYWYRQDPGQGLRLIYYSQIVNDFQKGDIAEGYSVSREKKESFPLTVTSAQKNPTAFYLCASSGNTYNSPLHFGNGTRLTVT.

This clone is judged medium-sized. The V call is TRBV18, the J call TRBJ2-7; D may be TRBD1 (5 bases). Trimming removed 0 bases from V and 3 bases from J, with 12 bases in between. The CDR3 length is 15 residues. Germline loops: CDR1 KGHSH, CDR2 LQKENI. This CDR3 reads CASSPPNLGVYEQYF. CDR3 coding DNA: TGTGCCAGCTCACCACCGAACCTAGGGGTCTACGAGCAGTACTTC.

The chain couples TRBV10-3 to TRBJ2-1; 12 bases fit TRBD2. V gave up 2 bases and J gave up 5 bases; unmatched junction bases: 7. In germline, CDR1 is ENHRY, CDR2 SYGVKD. The CDR3 loop spans 17 amino acids. The CDR3 DNA reads as TGTGCCATCAGTGAGATGGGAGGACTAGCGGGAAACAATGAGCAGTTCTTC. Translation: CAISEMGGLAGNNEQFF.

The chain's CDR3 is CASSLSLGALEQPQHF. CDR3 bases: TGTGCCAGCAGTTTAAGTTTGGGGGCCCTAGAACAGCCCCAGCATTTT. V usage is TRBV7-6 and J usage is TRBJ1-5; TRBD1 might be the D (6 bases). The V end was cut by 6 bases, the J end by 7 bases, with 22 bases between. The CDR3 covers 16 residues. Germline loops: CDR1 SGHVS, CDR2 FNYEAQ. Full variable domain (outside the CDR3, taken from reference TRBV7-6 and TRBJ1-5): GAGVSQSPRYKVTKRGQDVALRCDPISGHVSLYWYRQALGQGPEFLTYFNYEAQQDKSGLPNDRFSAERPEGSISTLTIQRTEQRDSAMYRCASSLSLGALEQPQHFGDGTRLSIL.

The chain combines TRBV6-1 with TRBJ1-2; tentative D call: TRBD1 (6 bases). The CDR3 consists of 14 residues. Trimming cost V 6 bases and J 4 bases, with 15 bases left between them. Per germline, CDR1 MNHNS and CDR2 SASEGT. CDR3 bases: TGTGCCAGCAGCCCCCAGGGGATGAGCTATGGCTACACCTTC. Translation: CASSPQGMSYGYTF.

The CDR3 region is CASNGGALRGYTF. Written as DNA, the CDR3 is TGTGCCAGCAATGGAGGAGCCTTAAGGGGCTACACCTTC. The V and J genes are TRBV6-5 and TRBJ1-2; no firm D call. The germline V gene encodes CDR1 MNHEY and CDR2 SVGAGI. Deletions cut 7 bases from V and 8 bases from J, with 17 bases between. The length of the CDR3 is 13 residues.